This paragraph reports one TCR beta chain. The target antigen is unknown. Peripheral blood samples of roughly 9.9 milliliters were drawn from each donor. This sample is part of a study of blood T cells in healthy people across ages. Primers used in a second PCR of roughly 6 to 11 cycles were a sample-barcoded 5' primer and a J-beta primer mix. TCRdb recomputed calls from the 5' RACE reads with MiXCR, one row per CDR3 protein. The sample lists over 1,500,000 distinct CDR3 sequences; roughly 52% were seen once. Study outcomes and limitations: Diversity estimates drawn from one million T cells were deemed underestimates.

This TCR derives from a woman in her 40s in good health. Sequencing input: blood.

The CDR3: CASSGLRAGPRGDTQYF. In nucleotides, the CDR3 is TGTGCCAGCAGTGGCCTAAGAGCGGGCCCCCGGGGAGATACGCAGTATTTT. V usage is TRBV25-1 and J usage is TRBJ2-3, with a possible D match to TRBD2 (6 bases). This CDR3 comprises 17 residues. The germline V gene encodes CDR1 MGHDK and CDR2 SYGVNS. The V and J ends lost 4 bases and 5 bases respectively, with 22 bases between them. Full variable domain (outside the CDR3, taken from reference TRBV25-1 and TRBJ2-3): EADIYQTPRYLVIGTGKKITLECSQTMGHDKMYWYQQDPGMELHLIHYSYGVNSTEKGDLSSESTVSRIRTEHFPLTLESARPSHTSQYLCASSGLRAGPRGDTQYFGPGTRLTVL.